Listed here are 19 T cell receptor beta chains from one sample, sequenced in a study of early T cells in non-severe SARS-CoV-2 infection. TCRdb passed the 5' RACE reads through MiXCR, listing each CDR3 protein once. The sample contains over 60,000 distinct CDR3 sequences, roughly a tenth of which appear only once. Source: whole blood, taken at baseline. Receptor source: an adult who was a healthcare worker with PCR-confirmed SARS-CoV-2 infection or an uninfected control (not recorded which).

V is TRBV5-4 and J is TRBJ2-2; TRBD1 might be the D (8 bases). The germline V gene has CDR1 SGHNT and CDR2 YYREEE (reference sequence). V lost 5 bases, J lost 5 bases, and 16 bases lay in between. The CDR3 runs to 15 residues. CDR3 residues: CASRQGGTHTGELFF. The CDR3 nucleotides are TGTGCCAGCAGACAGGGGGGGACCCATACCGGGGAGCTGTTTTTT.

This clonotype was counted at least ten times. The rearrangement links TRBV5-1 to TRBJ2-5, with TRBD2 as a possible D gene (6 bases). This CDR3 has 12 residues. V was shortened by 1 base and J by 5 bases, with 6 bases between the two germline ends. The V gene's germline CDR1 is SGHRS and CDR2 YFSETQ. CDR3 sequence reads: CASSLSGETQYF. The CDR3 DNA reads as TGCGCCAGCAGCTTGAGCGGGGAGACCCAGTACTTC. The whole variable domain, remainder taken from reference TRBV5-1 and TRBJ2-5, is KAGVTQTPRYLIKTRGQQVTLSCSPISGHRSVSWYQQTPGQGLQFLFEYFSETQRNKGNFPGRFSGRQFSNSRSEMNVSTLELGDSALYLCASSLSGETQYFGPGTRLLVL.

This clonotype was found many times. This chain links TRBV7-9 with TRBJ2-3, with TRBD1 matching 10 bases. V dropped 7 bases and J dropped 0; count of bases not matched to a gene: 1. There are 14 residues in the CDR3. The V gene's germline CDR1 is SEHNR and CDR2 FQNEAQ (reference sequence). The CDR3 DNA reads as TGTGCCAGCACGGGACAGGGGAGCACAGATACGCAGTATTTT. Protein product: CASTGQGSTDTQYF.

The chain joins TRBV7-8 to TRBJ2-1; 9 bases map to TRBD2. V was pared by 1 base and J by 5 bases, with 9 bases of the junction left unmatched. The germline V gene has CDR1 SGHVS and CDR2 FQNEAQ. The CDR3 consists of 17 residues. This CDR3 reads CASSLGYSLAGNNEQFF. The CDR3, as DNA: TGTGCCAGCAGCTTAGGATATAGTCTAGCGGGGAACAATGAGCAGTTCTTC.

This clonotype came up many times. The chain links TRBV5-1 to TRBJ2-3; TRBD2 aligns across 7 bases. The CDR3 runs 16 residues. The J segment lost 2 bases and the V segment lost 0 bases, leaving 6 bases of the junction unmatched. CDR1 and CDR2 (germline): SGHRS, YFSETQ. CDR3: CASSLGLAGVTDTQYF. CDR3 bases: TGCGCCAGCAGCTTGGGACTAGCCGGGGTCACAGATACGCAGTATTTT.

In this sample, this clonotype turned up many times. The chain links TRBV15 to TRBJ2-7; the D gene is possibly TRBD1 (6 bases). CDR1 is LNHNV and CDR2 is YYDKDF in the germline V gene (reference sequence). The CDR3 has 14 amino acids. Between the trimmed V and J ends, which lost 0 bases and 3 bases, there was a span of 9 bases. The CDR3 coding sequence is TGTGCCACCAGCAGAGATAGGGGGAACTACGAGCAGTACTTC. Residues: CATSRDRGNYEQYF.

This clonotype was observed many times. This sequence joins TRBV18 and TRBJ2-3, with TRBD1 identical over 10 bases. Trimming cost V 5 bases and J 5 bases; bases outside gene matches: 4. The CDR3 has 14 residues. From germline, CDR1 is KGHSH and CDR2 LQKENI. This chain's CDR3 is CASSSGTGVDTQYF. CDR3 coding DNA: TGTGCCAGCTCATCCGGGACAGGGGTAGATACGCAGTATTTT.

The CDR3 region is CASSPAPVGVDYGYTF. The CDR3 DNA sequence: TGTGCCAGCAGCCCAGCCCCGGTAGGGGTGGACTATGGCTACACCTTC. This chain joins TRBV7-9 and TRBJ1-2; the D gene is possibly TRBD1 (5 bases). The V end was cut by 5 bases, the J end by 3 bases, with 19 bases between. Looked up from germline, CDR1 is SEHNR and CDR2 is FQNEAQ (reference sequence). The CDR3 runs 16 residues. Supplemented by reference TRBV7-9 and TRBJ1-2, the full variable domain reads DTGVSQNPRHKITKRGQNVTFRCDPISEHNRLYWYRQTLGQGPEFLTYFQNEAQLEKSRLLSDRFSAERPKGSFSTLEIQRTEQGDSAMYLCASSPAPVGVDYGYTFGSGTRLTVV.

This clonotype has more than one count but fewer than ten. The CDR3 is CASSLMGEVNTF. CDR3 bases: TGTGCCAGCAGCTTGATGGGGGAGGTGAACACCTTC. The chain employs TRBV5-5 and TRBJ1-2, with D possibly matching TRBD1 (5 bases). The germline V and J ends were trimmed by 1 base and 12 bases, with 13 bases remaining between them. The CDR3 extends over 12 amino acids. Germline CDR1 is SGHKS and CDR2 is YYEKEE (reference sequence).

In this sample, this clonotype turned up a few times. This chain's CDR3 is CASSRGRDPNYEQYF. The DNA of the CDR3 is TGTGCCAGCAGCCGTGGGCGCGATCCTAACTACGAGCAGTACTTC. The chain combines TRBV7-8 with TRBJ2-7; D gene uncertain. The V end lost 5 bases, the J end lost 3 bases, and 17 bases lay between the germline ends. Germline values: CDR1 SGHVS, CDR2 FQNEAQ. CDR3 length: 15 amino acids.

The chain combines TRBV5-1 with TRBJ1-4, with 7 bases identical to TRBD1. CDR1 is SGHRS, CDR2 YFSETQ, per germline. This CDR3 comprises 14 residues. J lost 7 bases, V lost 3 bases, and 6 bases had no gene match. CDR3 DNA sequence: TGCGCCAGCAGCTCGGACAGGCCCAGTGAAAAACTGTTTTTT. Amino acid sequence: CASSSDRPSEKLFF.

This chain uses TRBV30 with TRBJ1-6, with a weak D call TRBD1 (5 bases). The length of the CDR3 is 14 residues. V was trimmed by 8 bases and J by 5 bases, leaving 16 bases between them. Germline CDR1 is GTSNPN and CDR2 is SVGIG (reference sequence). CDR3 nucleotide sequence: TGTGCCAGTGACAGCTTTGGGGATAATTCACCCCTCCACTTT. Its protein is CASDSFGDNSPLHF. The whole variable domain, remainder taken from reference TRBV30 and TRBJ1-6, is SQTIHQWPATLVQPVGSPLSLECTVEGTSNPNLYWYRQAAGRGLQLLFYSVGIGQISSEVPQNLSASRPQDRQFILSSKKLLLSDSGFYLCASDSFGDNSPLHFGNGTRLTVT.

This clonotype was observed a handful of times. The chain combines TRBV5-1 with TRBJ2-1, with D possibly matching TRBD1 (7 bases). The CDR3 extends over 16 amino acids. V gave up 4 bases and J gave up 0 bases, with 14 bases separating them. Germline V gene lookup returns CDR1 SGHRS and CDR2 YFSETQ. In DNA form, the CDR3 reads TGCGCCAGCAGCAAAAGACAGGGAGGCTCCTACAATGAGCAGTTCTTC. Protein: CASSKRQGGSYNEQFF.

This clonotype was found a few times. The V gene is TRBV9, the J gene TRBJ2-5, with D unclear. The CDR3 loop spans 15 amino acids. Germline CDR1 reads SGDLS; CDR2 reads YYNGEE. Trimming took off 0 bases at V and 3 bases at J, with 12 bases between the two ends. This chain's CDR3 is CASSVGPTNEETQYF. DNA for the CDR3: TGTGCCAGCAGCGTAGGACCCACCAACGAAGAGACCCAGTACTTC.

A few counts support this clonotype. V and J are TRBV20-1 and TRBJ1-2; D might be TRBD1 (5 bases). V was shortened by 3 bases and J by 8 bases, with 13 bases between the two germline ends. Germline CDR1 DFQATT, CDR2 SNEGSKA (reference sequence). This CDR3 has 12 residues. The CDR3 sequence: CSARGPDGGYTF. CDR3 bases: TGCAGTGCTAGGGGGCCAGACGGAGGCTACACCTTC.

The chain couples TRBV10-3 to TRBJ2-7; D not resolved. Trimming cost V 6 bases and J 4 bases, with 7 bases left between them. Germline V gene data show CDR1 as ENHRY and CDR2 as SYGVKD. The CDR3 is 11 amino acids. CDR3 in amino acids: CAIRDGYEQYF. CDR3 DNA sequence: TGTGCCATCAGAGACGGGTACGAGCAGTACTTC.

This clonotype was observed many times. The chain couples TRBV5-1 to TRBJ2-7; TRBD1 aligns across 9 bases. CDR1 is SGHRS, CDR2 YFSETQ, per germline. CDR3 size: 13 residues. The junction had 4 bases not matched to a gene; V was cut back by 3 bases and J by 6 bases. CDR3 nucleotide sequence: TGCGCCAGCAGCTGGGCGACAGGGGGCGAGCAGTACTTC. It specifies CASSWATGGEQYF.

This clonotype has more than one count but fewer than ten. The CDR3, as DNA: TGTGCCAGCAGCTTCCGGGACAGGGGCTCTCCGATGGATGAGCAGTACTTC. This sequence encodes CASSFRDRGSPMDEQYF. The chain couples TRBV7-2 to TRBJ2-7; TRBD1 matches 10 bases. V dropped 3 bases and J dropped 7; count of bases not matched to a gene: 15. Germline CDR1 reads SGHTA; CDR2 reads FQGNSA. This CDR3 is built from 17 residues.

This clonotype was counted many times. Written as DNA, the CDR3 is TGTGCCAGCAGTTACTCCCGGCCGGGGTACAATCAGCCCCAGCATTTT. Protein product: CASSYSRPGYNQPQHF. The chain recombines TRBV6-5 with TRBJ1-5, with D uncertain. This CDR3 contains 16 residues. Germline assignment: CDR1 MNHEY and CDR2 SVGAGI. Trimming removed 0 bases from V and 3 bases from J, with 12 bases in between.